A selection of T cell receptor beta chains follows, all from one sample in a study of T cells after yellow fever vaccination. TCRdb used MiXCR to reprocess the 5' RACE reads, holding one entry per CDR3 protein. The sample contains 300,000 to 400,000 distinct CDR3 sequences, approximately 9% of which appear only once. Sequenced here: PBMCs, sampled on the day of the first yellow fever vaccination. The receptors were sampled from a young man who received the YFV17D yellow fever vaccine. Each CDR3 is given with its conserved first and last residue. A D gene is named only where the DNA matches it firmly. Expanded clones get a size class; other rows say once, few or many, or leave the size out.

v_call,j_call,clone_size,d_call,cdr3_aa,cdr3_nt
TRBV11-2,TRBJ2-7,.,.,CASSFLGRRGSEQYF,TGTGCCAGCAGCTTCCTTGGTCGTAGGGGATCCGAGCAGTACTTC
TRBV18,TRBJ2-7,few,.,CASSPPSTDIYEQYF,TGTGCCAGCTCACCACCATCCACAGATATTTACGAGCAGTACTTC
TRBV5-1,TRBJ2-2,few,TRBD2,CASSPSTGGGIAGELFF,TGCGCCAGCAGCCCGTCTACGGGCGGGGGGATCGCCGGGGAGCTGTTTTTT
TRBV18,TRBJ2-6,.,.,CASSTTGTSGANVLTF,TGTGCCAGCTCCACGACAGGTACCTCTGGGGCCAACGTCCTGACTTTC
TRBV11-2,TRBJ2-3,many,TRBD1,CASSLDGDRGIRADTQYF,TGTGCCAGCAGCTTAGATGGGGACAGGGGTATAAGGGCAGATACGCAGTATTTT
TRBV11-1,TRBJ1-1,.,.,CASSLRGEAFF,TGTGCCAGCAGCCTGAGGGGGGAAGCTTTCTTT
TRBV7-2,TRBJ2-7,.,.,CASSLGPNNEQYF,TGTGCCAGCAGCTTAGGGCCAAATAACGAGCAGTACTTC
TRBV5-1,TRBJ1-2,few,.,CASSLVAKGLSGYTF,TGCGCCAGCAGCTTGGTGGCCAAGGGGTTGTCGGGCTACACCTTC
TRBV24-1,TRBJ2-5,many,.,CATSDAAGQQETQYF,TGTGCCACCAGTGATGCCGCAGGGCAACAAGAGACCCAGTACTTC
TRBV20-1,TRBJ2-7,few,TRBD2,CSAKKRGLRYEQYF,TGCAGTGCTAAAAAGCGGGGGCTCCGATACGAGCAGTACTTC
TRBV4-3,TRBJ1-4,many,.,CASSQDARNIYYEEEKLFF,TGCGCCAGCAGCCAAGATGCCAGGAACATTTACTACGAGGAGGAAAAACTGTTTTTT
TRBV12-3/TRBV12-4,TRBJ1-2,.,.,CAGSPGTGGYTF,TGTGCCGGCAGCCCAGGAACGGGAGGCTACACCTTC
TRBV7-2,TRBJ1-5,.,TRBD1,CATRDRVGQPQHF,TGTGCCACCCGAGACAGGGTTGGCCAGCCCCAGCATTTT
TRBV6-2/TRBV6-3,TRBJ2-6,few,.,CASRALRSRGSGAIVLTF,TGTGCCAGCAGAGCTCTCCGTAGTCGGGGATCTGGGGCCATCGTCCTGACTTTC
TRBV12-3/TRBV12-4,TRBJ1-2,few,.,CASSLGSGIYGYTF,TGTGCCAGCAGTTTAGGTTCAGGGATTTATGGCTACACCTTC
TRBV3-1,TRBJ2-2,few,TRBD1,CASSPITGGAGTGELFF,TGTGCCAGCAGCCCTATTACAGGGGGCGCAGGCACCGGGGAGCTGTTTTTT
TRBV11-2,TRBJ2-7,few,.,CASSLARDEQYF,TGTGCCAGCAGCTTGGCCAGGGACGAGCAGTACTTC
TRBV5-4,TRBJ1-4,few,.,CASSERGADEKLFF,TGTGCCAGCAGCGAGAGGGGGGCGGATGAAAAACTGTTTTTT
TRBV11-1,TRBJ2-7,.,TRBD1,CASRPGQGLSYEQYF,TGTGCCAGCAGACCGGGACAGGGCCTCTCCTACGAGCAGTACTTC
TRBV6-2/TRBV6-3,TRBJ2-1,few,.,CASSYSSGGTDSYNEQFF,TGTGCCAGCAGTTACTCGTCCGGGGGAACGGACTCCTACAATGAGCAGTTCTTC
TRBV20-1,TRBJ2-2,few,.,CSAALADNTGELFF,TGCAGTGCTGCATTAGCGGACAACACCGGGGAGCTGTTTTTT
TRBV5-1,TRBJ2-2,many,TRBD1,CASSLTGGNTGELFF,TGCGCCAGCAGCCTGACAGGGGGAAACACCGGGGAGCTGTTTTTT
TRBV6-5,TRBJ1-3,few,TRBD1,CASSYSSTGVGNTIYF,TGTGCCAGCAGTTACAGCTCGACAGGGGTCGGAAACACCATATATTTT
TRBV20-1,TRBJ2-7,many,.,CSARDTRPTSYEQYF,TGCAGTGCTAGAGATACTCGACCGACATCCTACGAGCAGTACTTC
TRBV4-2,TRBJ1-5,.,.,CASSQQSLRTGSNQPQHF,TGTGCCAGCAGCCAGCAAAGCCTCCGGACGGGAAGCAATCAGCCCCAGCATTTT
TRBV19,TRBJ1-1,few,.,CASSIDGGTEAFF,TGTGCCAGTAGTATAGATGGTGGGACAGAAGCTTTCTTT
TRBV7-3,TRBJ2-3,few,.,CASSQAKGGTDTQYF,TGTGCCAGCAGCCAGGCGAAAGGAGGCACAGATACGCAGTATTTT
TRBV19,TRBJ1-1,few,.,CASSVGMTGNTEAFF,TGTGCCAGTAGTGTTGGCATGACAGGGAACACTGAAGCTTTCTTT
TRBV18,TRBJ1-1,many,.,CASSPNRDTEAFF,TGTGCCAGCTCACCTAACAGGGACACTGAAGCTTTCTTT